The clone carrying this T cell receptor (beta chain) was seen only a few times. The antigen remains unidentified. The read finishes 3 residues shy of the CDR3 end, and the germline J gene is used to complete it. Germline V gene lookup returns CDR1 SNHLY and CDR2 FYNNEI. The CDR3 consists of 14 residues. V was shortened by 9 bases and J by 0 bases, with 9 bases between the two germline ends. TCRdb's table, derived via immunoSEQ multiplex PCR, lists solely in-frame clones and lacks some. Recorded here are fewer than 35,000 clones, none singletons. The sample comes from a study of T cell clonality in common variable immunodeficiency. Findings and caveats of the study: Reportedly, TCR beta sequences from common variable immunodeficiency showed fewer deletions and N-nucleotide insertions. The cause of increased CVID clonality remains unclear without subpopulation sequencing. CVID subjects shared fewer TCRbeta clones than healthy controls did.

Diagnosis required reduced IgG, IgA and/or IgM with specific antibody deficiency. CVID subjects were 15 female and 29 male, aged roughly 9 to 70. Sequenced: peripheral blood mononuclear cells. The clonotype was recovered from a human donor with common variable immunodeficiency. The V gene is TRBV2, the J gene TRBJ1-6, with D uncertain. The CDR3 is CASRLSSYNSPLHF. CDR3 bases read: TGTGCCAGTCGTCTTTCCTCCTATAATTCACCC.